The 13 T cell receptor beta chains below come from one sample, sequenced in a study of shared clonotypes between healthy human individuals (dated by TCRdb to 2020 to 2021). The library was obtained by the immunoSEQ multiplex PCR assay. Entries here come from immuneACCESS through TCRdb and include only in-frame sequences with V and J called. Some clones fail to appear in such tables; in the studies checked, an unresolved V gene covers under half of the shortfall, and the cause of the remainder is unknown. Counted in this sample were hundreds of thousands of clones; 73% of them appeared once. The ten most abundant clones make up around 2% of the sample. Sequencing input: memory CD4+ T cells sorted from blood. The intended sense of this specimen's cell subset or site label: CD45RA-negative fraction. These receptors were collected from a woman aged 25 to 45 in good health.

This clone occurred a few times. This chain links TRBV30 with TRBJ2-3; the match to TRBD1 covers 9 bases. CDR3 size: 15 residues. Germline V lookup: CDR1 GTSNPN, CDR2 SVGIG (reference sequence). Losses at the gene ends were 1 base for V and 2 bases for J; bases not matched to a gene: 4. The CDR3: CAWSEGTGNTDTQYF. For the CDR3, the DNA is TGTGCCTGGAGTGAAGGGACAGGGAACACAGATACGCAGTATTTT.

The chain employs TRBV18 and TRBJ2-5; D uncertain. V shed 0 bases and J shed 5 bases, with 7 bases lying between them. This CDR3 contains 13 residues. The germline V gene has CDR1 KGHSH and CDR2 LQKENI. The CDR3 protein is CASSPPMMETQYF. The CDR3 DNA is TGTGCCAGCTCACCACCAATGATGGAGACCCAGTACTTC. The full variable domain, its missing parts supplied by reference TRBV18 and TRBJ2-5, is NAGVMQNPRHLVRRRGQEARLRCSPMKGHSHVYWYRQLPEEGLKFMVYLQKENIIDESGMPKERFSAEFPKEGPSILRIQQVVRGDSAAYFCASSPPMMETQYFGPGTRLLVL.

The chain uses TRBV5-1 and TRBJ2-5; D uncertain. Per germline, CDR1 SGHRS and CDR2 YFSETQ. Trimming stripped 4 bases from V and 3 bases from J, with 7 bases between. The CDR3 is made up of 12 amino acids. CDR3 in amino acids: CASSERKETQYF. For the CDR3, the DNA is TGCGCCAGCAGCGAACGGAAAGAGACCCAGTACTTC. Filled out from reference TRBV5-1 and TRBJ2-5, the complete variable domain reads KAGVTQTPRYLIKTRGQQVTLSCSPISGHRSVSWYQQTPGQGLQFLFEYFSETQRNKGNFPGRFSGRQFSNSRSEMNVSTLELGDSALYLCASSERKETQYFGPGTRLLVL.

In this sample, this clone turned up once. The rearrangement joins TRBV6-6 to TRBJ2-7; D is possibly TRBD1 (6 bases). Per the germline V gene, CDR1 is MNHNY and CDR2 is SVGAGI (reference sequence). The CDR3 is made up of 13 amino acids. V shed 5 bases and J shed 3 bases, with 11 bases lying between them. The CDR3 here is CASSLDSYYEQYF. The DNA of the CDR3 is TGTGCCAGCAGTCTGGACAGCTACTACGAGCAGTACTTC.

This sequence joins TRBV7-9 and TRBJ2-5; perhaps D is TRBD1 or TRBD2 (6 bases each). In germline, CDR1 is SEHNR, CDR2 FQNEAQ (reference sequence). Trimming removed 0 bases at V and 5 bases at J, with 16 bases between. This CDR3 has 16 amino acids. The CDR3 protein is CASSLARRGNRETQYF. Here the CDR3 DNA reads TGTGCCAGCAGCTTAGCGCGGAGGGGGAATCGGGAGACCCAGTACTTC. Using reference TRBV7-9 and TRBJ2-5 for the parts outside the CDR3, the full variable domain is DTGVSQNPRHKITKRGQNVTFRCDPISEHNRLYWYRQTLGQGPEFLTYFQNEAQLEKSRLLSDRFSAERPKGSFSTLEIQRTEQGDSAMYLCASSLARRGNRETQYFGPGTRLLVL.

This clone was counted only a few times. The J gene is TRBJ1-2, the V gene TRBV27, with 7 bases identical to TRBD1. The V segment lost 6 bases and the J segment 6 bases; nucleotides outside the gene matches: 7. The V gene's germline CDR1 is MNHEY and CDR2 SMNVEV (reference sequence). The CDR3 loop spans 13 amino acids. The CDR3 DNA follows: TGTGCCAGCAGGGGGGGACAGAGGAATGGCTACACCTTC. This codes for CASRGGQRNGYTF.

J is TRBJ2-1 and V is TRBV12-5; no firm D call. The V gene lost 6 bases and the J gene lost 8 bases, with 11 bases spanning the gap. The CDR3 spans 12 residues. Germline V gives CDR1 LGHNT, CDR2 FRNRAP. The CDR3 spells CASGMANHEQFF. CDR3 DNA: TGTGCTAGTGGCATGGCGAATCATGAGCAGTTCTTC.

V usage is TRBV28 and J usage is TRBJ2-3; tentatively, D is TRBD2 (6 bases). Per germline, CDR1 MDHEN and CDR2 SYDVKM. The CDR3 contains 15 residues. Between the trimmed V and J ends, which lost 4 bases and 2 bases, there was a span of 13 bases. CDR3 sequence reads: CASSSLSGPTDTQYF. The DNA of the CDR3 is TGTGCCAGCAGTTCCCTTAGCGGACCCACAGATACGCAGTATTTT.

The V call is TRBV29-1, the J call TRBJ2-5, with D perhaps matching TRBD1 (5 bases). Matching the DNA end better, TRBJ2-7 makes the J call doubtful. Germline V gene data show CDR1 as SQVTM and CDR2 as ANQGSEA. The CDR3 is made up of 16 amino acids. CDR3 residues: CSVEECLDIYSYEQYF. The CDR3 DNA reads as TGCAGCGTTGAAGAGTGCCTGGACATATACTCCTACGAGCAGTACTTC.

The V call is TRBV28, the J call TRBJ2-3; 10 nucleotides align to TRBD2. Trimming took 3 bases from V and 5 from J; bases not matched to a gene: 5. The CDR3 runs to 15 residues. From germline, CDR1 is MDHEN and CDR2 SYDVKM. The CDR3 nucleotides read TGTGCCAGCAGTTTGGGGCTAGCGGGAGAAGATACGCAGTATTTT. Translated, it gives CASSLGLAGEDTQYF.

This clone turned up a few times. The chain recombines TRBV7-9 with TRBJ2-3, with 9 positions matching TRBD2. The CDR3 covers 17 residues. V trimming: 5 bases; J trimming: 0 bases; junction bases outside the gene matches: 9. CDR1 and CDR2 from the germline V gene are SEHNR and FQNEAQ (reference sequence). The CDR3 sequence is CASSGSGRVRSTDTQYF. CDR3 coding DNA: TGTGCCAGCAGCGGTAGCGGGAGAGTCCGAAGCACAGATACGCAGTATTTT.

This clone was observed a few times. The chain uses TRBV19 and TRBJ2-2; weak D call: TRBD2 (5 bases). Germline loops: CDR1 LNHDA, CDR2 SQIVND (reference sequence). CDR3 length: 16 residues. Trimming took off 7 bases at V and 0 bases at J, with 15 bases between the two ends. The CDR3 reads CASTPFSGSNTGELFF. DNA of the CDR3: TGTGCCAGTACCCCCTTCTCGGGGTCGAACACCGGGGAGCTGTTTTTT.

V usage is TRBV28 and J usage is TRBJ1-2, with 10 bases fitting TRBD1. V lost 5 bases to trimming and J lost 5 bases; unmatched junction nucleotides: 8. CDR1 and CDR2 from the germline V gene are MDHEN and SYDVKM. The CDR3 has 15 amino acids. CDR3 in amino acids: CASSRPRTGGYGYTF. DNA of the CDR3: TGTGCCAGCAGTCGCCCTCGGACAGGGGGTTATGGCTACACCTTC.